This T cell receptor (beta chain) was obtained from a study of blood T cell repertoires in COVID-19. This CDR3 has 13 amino acids. Trimming took off 6 bases at V and 10 bases at J, with 13 bases between the two ends. The study drew participants aged about 18 to 89 years from some 24 US areas. Some clones are missing from TCRdb's copy, which holds only in-frame ones; the method was immunoSEQ multiplex PCR. Altogether approximately 290,000 clones are present, approximately 83% being singletons, with the ten largest covering roughly 4.3%. What was sequenced was PBMCs or T cells enriched from blood (not recorded which). This clonotype was sampled from a woman aged 25 to 39 who had recovered from COVID-19. The chain has TRBV12-3 or TRBV12-4 and TRBJ1-6; D ambiguous. Here the CDR3 DNA reads TGTGCCAGCAGCCGAGACTCCCCCTCACCCCTCCACTTT. As protein: CASSRDSPSPLHF.